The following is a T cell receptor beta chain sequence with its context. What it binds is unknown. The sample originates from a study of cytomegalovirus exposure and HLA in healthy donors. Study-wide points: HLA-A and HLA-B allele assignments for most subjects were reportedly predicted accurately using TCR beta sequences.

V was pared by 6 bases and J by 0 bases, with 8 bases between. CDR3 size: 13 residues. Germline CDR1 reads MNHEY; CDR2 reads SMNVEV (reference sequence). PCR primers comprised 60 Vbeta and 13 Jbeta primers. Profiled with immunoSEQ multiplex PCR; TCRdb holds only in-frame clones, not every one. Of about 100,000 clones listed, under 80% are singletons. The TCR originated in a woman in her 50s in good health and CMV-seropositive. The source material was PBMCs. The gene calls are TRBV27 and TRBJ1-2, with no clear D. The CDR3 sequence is CASREDSNYGYTF. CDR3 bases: TGTGCCAGCAGAGAGGACTCTAACTATGGCTACACCTTC.